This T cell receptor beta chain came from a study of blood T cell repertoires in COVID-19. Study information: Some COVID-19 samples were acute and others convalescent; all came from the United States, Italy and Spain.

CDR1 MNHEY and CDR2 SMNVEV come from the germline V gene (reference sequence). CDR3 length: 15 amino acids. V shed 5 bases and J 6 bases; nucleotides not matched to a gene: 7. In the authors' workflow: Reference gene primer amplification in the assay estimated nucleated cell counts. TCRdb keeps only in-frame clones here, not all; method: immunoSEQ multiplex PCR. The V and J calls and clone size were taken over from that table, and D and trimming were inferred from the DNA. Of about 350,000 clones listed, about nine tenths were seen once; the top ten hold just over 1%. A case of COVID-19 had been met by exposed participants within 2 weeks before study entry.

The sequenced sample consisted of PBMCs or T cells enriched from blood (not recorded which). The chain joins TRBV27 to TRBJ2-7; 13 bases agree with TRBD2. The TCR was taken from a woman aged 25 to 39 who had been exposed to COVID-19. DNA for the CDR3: TGTGCCAGCAGTCGCCGCGGACTAGCGGGAGTCGAGCAGTACTTC. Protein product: CASSRRGLAGVEQYF.